The 27 T cell receptor beta chains below were found in one sample sequenced in a study of blood T cell repertoires in COVID-19. Generated by immunoSEQ multiplex PCR, the TCRdb table keeps only in-frame clones and is missing some. The data contain approximately 150,000 clones, around 81% of them singletons. Sequenced input: PBMCs or T cells enriched from blood (not recorded which). These receptors all stem from a woman aged 40 to 49 who had recovered from COVID-19.

The chain carries TRBV6-4 and TRBJ1-5, with 7 bases lining up with TRBD1. This CDR3 has 14 residues. V was pared by 5 bases and J by 6 bases, with 7 bases of the junction left unmatched. Germline loops: CDR1 MRHNA, CDR2 SNTAGT. CDR3 residues: CASSPDRSVQPQHF. The CDR3 nucleotides read TGTGCCAGCAGTCCGGACAGGTCCGTTCAGCCCCAGCATTTT.

The genes are TRBV2 and TRBJ1-2; a possible D gene is TRBD1 (5 bases). Germline-derived CDR1 and CDR2 are SNHLY and FYNNEI. V was pared by 2 bases and J by 4 bases, with 14 bases between. The CDR3 length is 15 residues. CDR3 nucleotides: TGTGCCAGCAGTGAAAGGCAGGGAAGGGCCTATGGCTACACCTTC. This sequence encodes CASSERQGRAYGYTF.

This clone turned up a few times. The J gene is TRBJ2-7, the V gene TRBV19; 7 nucleotides align to TRBD1. After removal of 5 bases from V and 4 bases from J, the junction contained 5 bases not matched to a gene. The germline V gene encodes CDR1 LNHDA and CDR2 SQIVND (reference sequence). CDR3 length: 13 amino acids. The DNA for the CDR3 is TGTGCCAGTAGTGAACAGGGGTTTTACGAGCAGTACTTC. This gives the protein CASSEQGFYEQYF.

This clone was picked up one time. V and J are TRBV5-4 and TRBJ2-1; TRBD2 might be the D (5 bases). Looked up from germline, CDR1 is SGHNT and CDR2 is YYREEE (reference sequence). The CDR3 has 17 amino acids. Trimming took off 1 base at V and 0 bases at J, with 14 bases between the two ends. DNA of the CDR3: TGTGCCAGCAGCTTGCCCCGTAGCGAATACTCCTACAATGAGCAGTTCTTC. Translating it yields CASSLPRSEYSYNEQFF. The variable domain in full, with the rest retrieved from reference TRBV5-4 and TRBJ2-1, is ETGVTQSPTHLIKTRGQQVTLRCSSQSGHNTVSWYQQALGQGPQFIFQYYREEENGRGNFPPRFSGLQFPNYSSELNVNALELDDSALYLCASSLPRSEYSYNEQFFGPGTRLTVL.

Here the CDR3 reads CASSLFLTGDSYEQYF. CDR3 DNA sequence: TGTGCCAGCTCACTTTTTTTGACAGGAGACTCCTACGAGCAGTACTTC. The J gene is TRBJ2-7, the V gene TRBV18; a weak D match, TRBD1 (6 bases). Trimming removed 4 bases at V and 0 bases at J, with 16 bases between. The CDR3 has 16 amino acids. Germline V lookup: CDR1 KGHSH, CDR2 LQKENI.

This chain links TRBV7-9 with TRBJ1-3; the D gene is possibly TRBD1 (6 bases). With 0 bases removed from V and 0 bases from J, the gap between germline ends came to 15 bases. The CDR3 runs to 18 residues. Germline V CDR1 and CDR2: SEHNR, FQNEAQ (reference sequence). The CDR3 spells CASSLARTGRASGNTIYF. The CDR3 DNA is TGTGCCAGCAGCTTAGCGCGCACAGGGAGGGCCTCTGGAAACACCATATATTTT.

Details on this clone: A read error is the likely source, as a far larger clone sits one nucleotide away. This sequence joins TRBV6-5 and TRBJ1-2; 8 bases map to TRBD1. The germline gives CDR1 MNHEY, CDR2 SVGAGI. The CDR3 extends over 14 amino acids. V gave up 6 bases and J gave up 0 bases; unmatched junction bases: 3. The CDR3 loop reads CASSTTGANYGYTF. CDR3 nucleotide sequence: TGTGCCAGCAGCACGACAGGGGCTAACTATGGCTACACCTTC.

The count of this clone is one. This chain uses TRBV11-2 with TRBJ1-2, with 7 bases lining up with TRBD1. Unmatched junction bases numbered 17, after V lost 5 bases and J lost 8 bases. The CDR3 has 16 amino acids. The germline V gene has CDR1 SGHAT and CDR2 FQNNGV. This chain's CDR3 is CASSRIRGTLDVGYTF. The CDR3 coding sequence is TGTGCCAGCAGCCGGATCAGGGGGACATTAGACGTAGGCTACACCTTC.

The genes are TRBV6-5 and TRBJ2-4; 7 nucleotides align to TRBD2. CDR1 is MNHEY and CDR2 is SVGAGI in the germline V gene. The CDR3 length is 14 residues. Trimming at V came to 2 bases and at J to 4 bases, leaving 2 bases not matched to a gene. CDR3 nucleotides: TGTGCCAGCAGTTACGGGGGGGATAAAAACATTCAGTACTTC. Amino acids: CASSYGGDKNIQYF.

The J gene is TRBJ1-5, the V gene TRBV6-5; no definite D call. The germline gives CDR1 MNHEY, CDR2 SVGAGI. Trimming pared 7 bases from V and 4 bases from J, leaving 14 bases between. CDR3 length equals 14 residues. The CDR3 sequence is CASTLEGWNQPQHF. In nucleotides, the CDR3 is TGTGCCAGCACCCTAGAGGGCTGGAATCAGCCCCAGCATTTT.

This clone has only one observation. The chain couples TRBV7-9 to TRBJ2-7; 8 bases are shared with TRBD2. The junction had 12 bases not matched to a gene; V was cut back by 4 bases and J by 7 bases. Per germline, CDR1 SEHNR and CDR2 FQNEAQ (reference sequence). CDR3 length equals 15 residues. CDR3 residues: CASSSGFGGVPEQYF. The CDR3 DNA follows: TGTGCCAGCAGCTCAGGGTTCGGGGGGGTCCCTGAGCAGTACTTC.

The sample holds a few counts of this clone. DNA of the CDR3: TGCGCCAGCAGCTCCGGACAGGGAGGATGGGAGACCCAGTACTTC. Its protein product is CASSSGQGGWETQYF. This rearrangement joins TRBV4-1 to TRBJ2-5; TRBD1 aligns across 8 bases. In germline, CDR1 is MGHRA, CDR2 YSYEKL. The junction had 10 bases not matched to a gene; V was cut back by 5 bases and J by 5 bases. This CDR3 has 15 amino acids.

The chain employs TRBV5-4 and TRBJ2-2; TRBD2 agrees at 10 bases. V lost 1 base to trimming and J lost 5 bases; unmatched junction nucleotides: 14. This CDR3 region has 19 residues. CDR1 and CDR2 from the germline V gene are SGHNT and YYREEE (reference sequence). The chain's CDR3 is CASSLLLAGDLKGTGELFF. The CDR3 DNA sequence: TGTGCCAGCAGCTTGCTCCTAGCGGGAGATCTCAAGGGGACCGGGGAGCTGTTTTTT.

This clone is a singleton in its sample. The chain employs TRBV27 and TRBJ2-3; the match to TRBD2 covers 12 bases. The CDR3 runs to 16 residues. Trimming took 6 bases from V and 4 from J; bases not matched to a gene: 8. Looked up from germline, CDR1 is MNHEY and CDR2 is SMNVEV (reference sequence). CDR3 nucleotides: TGTGCCAGCAGCCTAGCGGGGGGGCCGTTTTCAGATACGCAGTATTTT. This translates into CASSLAGGPFSDTQYF.

The V gene is TRBV5-1, the J gene TRBJ1-1; 9 bases fit TRBD1. Germline CDR1 and CDR2: SGHRS and YFSETQ. The CDR3 loop spans 13 amino acids. V dropped 3 bases and J dropped 7; count of bases not matched to a gene: 4. CDR3 residues: CASSWTGDDEAFF. CDR3 sequence (DNA): TGCGCCAGCAGCTGGACAGGGGATGATGAAGCTTTCTTT.

The chain joins TRBV21-1 to TRBJ2-1; the listed D gene, TRBD2, was not tested against the DNA. TRBV21-1 corresponds to a pseudogene. This CDR3 has 19 residues. The CDR3 nucleotides are TGTGCCAGCAGCATGCATCGTCCCGGGACTCCGAAATCCGTGGATGAGCAGTTCTTC. Protein: CASSMHRPGTPKSVDEQFF.

V is TRBV6-5 and J is TRBJ1-2; D possibly corresponds to TRBD1 (6 bases). The CDR3 totals 13 residues. Between the trimmed V and J ends, which lost 5 bases and 3 bases, there was a span of 10 bases. CDR1 and CDR2 (germline): MNHEY, SVGAGI. This CDR3 is CASSRTEDYGYTF. CDR3 sequence (DNA): TGTGCCAGCAGTCGGACAGAAGACTATGGCTACACCTTC.

The chain joins TRBV7-9 to TRBJ2-3, with 7 nucleotides matching TRBD1. The trim removed 9 bases at V and 4 bases at J, leaving 13 bases unmatched. The germline gives CDR1 SEHNR, CDR2 FQNEAQ (reference sequence). The CDR3 sequence is 15 residues long. The CDR3 here is CASNKGDRAADTQYF. The DNA of the CDR3 is TGTGCCAGTAACAAGGGTGACAGGGCGGCAGATACGCAGTATTTT. Full variable domain (outside the CDR3, taken from reference TRBV7-9 and TRBJ2-3): DTGVSQNPRHKITKRGQNVTFRCDPISEHNRLYWYRQTLGQGPEFLTYFQNEAQLEKSRLLSDRFSAERPKGSFSTLEIQRTEQGDSAMYLCASNKGDRAADTQYFGPGTRLTVL.

This chain links TRBV10-3 with TRBJ2-1; 12 bases agree with TRBD2. CDR3 size: 14 residues. Germline V gene lookup returns CDR1 ENHRY and CDR2 SYGVKD. V gave up 10 bases and J gave up 6 bases; unmatched junction bases: 7. The CDR3 spells CATLLAGGLNEQFF. In nucleotides, the CDR3 is TGTGCCACCCTACTAGCGGGAGGCCTCAATGAGCAGTTCTTC.

The chain joins TRBV28 to TRBJ1-4; TRBD1 might be the D (6 bases). CDR1 and CDR2 from the germline V gene are MDHEN and SYDVKM. The CDR3 runs 16 residues. V shed 3 bases and J shed 8 bases, with 19 bases lying between them. The CDR3 DNA follows: TGTGCCAGCAGTTTCCCCCGACGAGGGGGTTTAGAAAAACTGTTTTTT. It codes for CASSFPRRGGLEKLFF.

This clone was seen a single time. The rearrangement uses TRBV4-1 and TRBJ2-3; 11 bases line up with TRBD2. Germline V gene sequence: CDR1 MGHRA, CDR2 YSYEKL. This CDR3 region has 17 residues. J was trimmed by 3 bases and V by 0 bases; bases with no gene match: 5. In DNA form, the CDR3 reads TGCGCCAGCAGCCAAGACCGACTAGCGGGACAAACAGATACGCAGTATTTT. Translation gives CASSQDRLAGQTDTQYF.

The chain is built from TRBV3-1 (or the pseudogene TRBV3-2) and TRBJ2-4; tentative D call: TRBD1 (6 bases). The V end was cut by 4 bases, the J end by 8 bases, with 24 bases between. Germline loops: CDR1 LGHDT, CDR2 YNNKEL (reference sequence). The CDR3 has 17 residues. This CDR3 is CASSLSTGRRVPHIQYF. DNA for the CDR3: TGTGCCAGCAGCCTATCTACAGGGCGCCGGGTTCCCCACATTCAGTACTTC.

The chain has TRBV18 and TRBJ2-6, with D possibly being TRBD2 (6 bases). Deletions cut 5 bases from V and 0 bases from J, with 8 bases between. The CDR3 covers 15 residues. Germline V gives CDR1 KGHSH, CDR2 LQKENI. The CDR3 region has the DNA TGTGCCAGCTCAGCCGGGAGCTCTGGGGCCAACGTCCTGACTTTC. It yields the protein CASSAGSSGANVLTF.

The chain has TRBV27 and TRBJ1-1; the match to TRBD1 covers 7 bases. The germline V gene encodes CDR1 MNHEY and CDR2 SMNVEV (reference sequence). The junction had 14 bases not matched to a gene; V was cut back by 5 bases and J by 11 bases. The CDR3 sequence is 14 residues long. CDR3 nucleotide sequence: TGTGCCAGCAGTCCCCTGACAGGGTCCACCCTGGCTTTCTTT. Amino acids: CASSPLTGSTLAFF.

The chain is built from TRBV6-5 and TRBJ1-2; a possible D gene is TRBD1 (6 bases). Trimming removed 7 bases at V and 4 bases at J, with 19 bases between. From germline, CDR1 is MNHEY and CDR2 SVGAGI. The CDR3 is 15 residues long. This CDR3 is CASKIDRNLGYGYTF. The DNA for the CDR3 is TGTGCCAGCAAAATAGACAGGAACTTGGGCTATGGCTACACCTTC.

The chain uses TRBV7-9 and TRBJ2-7, with 7 nucleotides matching TRBD2. CDR3 size: 14 residues. Germline assignment: CDR1 SEHNR and CDR2 FQNEAQ (reference sequence). The V segment lost 4 bases and the J segment 2 bases; nucleotides outside the gene matches: 5. CDR3 sequence reads: CASSSLAVAYEQYF. The CDR3, as DNA: TGTGCCAGCAGCTCTCTAGCGGTGGCCTACGAGCAGTACTTC.

This clone is a singleton in its sample. The rearrangement uses TRBV11-1 and TRBJ1-1; possibly TRBD1 for D (6 bases). The CDR3 sequence is 14 residues long. V lost 3 bases and J 1 base, leaving 9 bases between the germline ends. Germline lookup yields CDR1 SGHAT and CDR2 FQDESV (reference sequence). The CDR3 reads CASSLDRWNTEAFF. CDR3 DNA: TGTGCCAGCAGCTTGGACAGATGGAACACTGAAGCTTTCTTT. Full variable domain (remainder filled in from reference TRBV11-1 and TRBJ1-1): EAEVAQSPRYKITEKSQAVAFWCDPISGHATLYWYRQILGQGPELLVQFQDESVVDDSQLPKDRFSAERLKGVDSTLKIQPAELGDSAMYLCASSLDRWNTEAFFGQGTRLTVV.